These 20 T cell receptor beta chains originate from one sample sequenced in a study of beta chain features in type 1 diabetes. The study's findings and limits: Type 1 diabetes patients showed a moderate but significant shortening of TCRB CDR3s in all four CD4+ subsets.

The isolated RNA, all of it, was reverse transcribed, so expressed TCRB transcripts were what got sequenced. Measured with immunoSEQ multiplex PCR; TCRdb has only the in-frame clones, and not every one. The top ten hold 0.5% to 0.6% of the sample, which has roughly 100,000 clones, 25% to 30% seen once. These receptors' targets are unknown. Source material: central memory CD4+ T cells from blood. All receptors come from a woman in her late teens or twenties with type 1 diabetes.

This clone has just a few counts. The gene calls are TRBV2 and TRBJ2-5; maybe TRBD2 (5 bases). The CDR3 sequence is 14 residues long. From germline, CDR1 is SNHLY and CDR2 FYNNEI. Trimming cost V 5 bases and J 2 bases, with 12 bases left between them. CDR3 residues: CASSLGLIQETQYF. The DNA of the CDR3 is TGTGCCAGCAGTTTAGGACTGATACAAGAGACCCAGTACTTC.

The chain employs TRBV5-1 and TRBJ1-1; D call uncertain. Germline V CDR1 and CDR2: SGHRS, YFSETQ. V lost 0 bases and J lost 0, with 12 bases in between. The CDR3 totals 16 residues. CDR3 sequence (DNA): TGCGCCAGCAGCTTGGGAAACCAGAGGGTGAACACTGAAGCTTTCTTT. This translates into CASSLGNQRVNTEAFF.

V usage is TRBV10-3 and J usage is TRBJ2-1; 8 nucleotides line up with TRBD2. Germline-derived CDR1 and CDR2 are ENHRY and SYGVKD. This CDR3 has 13 amino acids. V lost 8 bases to trimming and J lost 4 bases; unmatched junction nucleotides: 4. The CDR3 is CAIEGTRYNEQFF. DNA of the CDR3: TGTGCCATCGAAGGGACTAGGTACAATGAGCAGTTCTTC.

This clone was found a few times. The CDR3 DNA is TGTGCCAGCAGCTTCCGGAGCGGATCTAATGAAAAACTGTTTTTT. It specifies CASSFRSGSNEKLFF. The chain recombines TRBV5-6 with TRBJ1-4; D remains ambiguous. The CDR3 totals 15 residues. V lost 2 bases and J 3 bases, leaving 11 bases between the germline ends. Germline V gives CDR1 SGHDT, CDR2 YYEEEE.

The chain is built from TRBV5-6 and TRBJ2-7; TRBD2 agrees at 13 bases. Germline CDR1 SGHDT, CDR2 YYEEEE. The CDR3 has 16 amino acids. J lost 5 bases, V lost 4 bases, and 9 bases had no gene match. The DNA for the CDR3 is TGTGCCAGCAGCCAGAGAAGGACTAGCGGGAGCCACGAGCAGTACTTC. Residues: CASSQRRTSGSHEQYF.

This clone was seen only a few times. The chain links TRBV7-9 to TRBJ1-2, with TRBD1 matching over 7 bases. This CDR3 is 12 amino acids long. Losses at the gene ends were 5 bases for V and 5 bases for J; bases not matched to a gene: 2. The germline gives CDR1 SEHNR, CDR2 FQNEAQ (reference sequence). CDR3 protein: CASSRDSYGYTF. CDR3 in DNA: TGTGCCAGCAGCCGGGACAGTTATGGCTACACCTTC.

The chain links TRBV7-2 to TRBJ2-2, with 7 positions matching TRBD2. CDR1 is SGHTA, CDR2 FQGNSA, per germline. Losses at the gene ends were 3 bases for V and 4 bases for J; bases not matched to a gene: 5. The CDR3 totals 15 residues. CDR3 sequence reads: CASSLGGGGTGELFF. DNA of the CDR3: TGTGCCAGCAGCTTGGGTGGGGGGGGCACCGGGGAGCTGTTTTTT. Full variable domain (rest looked up from reference TRBV7-2 and TRBJ2-2): GAGVSQSPSNKVTEKGKDVELRCDPISGHTALYWYRQSLGQGLEFLIYFQGNSAPDKSGLPSDRFSAERTGGSVSTLTIQRTQQEDSAVYLCASSLGGGGTGELFFGEGSRLTVL.

The CDR3 here is CASSSPSGSGVPLEQYF. DNA of the CDR3: TGTGCCAGCAGTTCCCCTTCGGGGTCAGGGGTCCCTCTCGAGCAGTACTTC. The rearrangement joins TRBV28 to TRBJ2-7, with a weak D call TRBD1 (6 bases). Germline V CDR1 and CDR2: MDHEN, SYDVKM. The CDR3 is 17 residues long. Trimming pared 4 bases from V and 6 bases from J, leaving 25 bases between.

The chain joins TRBV10-3 to TRBJ2-5, with TRBD1 matching over 7 bases. V lost 10 bases to trimming and J lost 4 bases; unmatched junction nucleotides: 6. Germline V lookup: CDR1 ENHRY, CDR2 SYGVKD. The CDR3 has 12 amino acids. As DNA, the CDR3 is TGTGCCACCAAGGACAGGTCAGAGACCCAGTACTTC. Encoded protein: CATKDRSETQYF.

This chain links TRBV6-6 with TRBJ1-1; maybe TRBD1 (6 bases). The CDR3 is 15 residues long. Per the germline V gene, CDR1 is MNHNY and CDR2 is SVGAGI (reference sequence). With 0 bases removed from V and 5 bases from J, the gap between germline ends came to 13 bases. The chain's CDR3 is CASSYSPPQGTEAFF. CDR3 nucleotides: TGTGCCAGCAGTTACTCCCCGCCGCAGGGGACTGAAGCTTTCTTT.

This clone was seen only a few times. The chain carries TRBV11-2 and TRBJ2-2, with TRBD1 matching 9 bases. V shed 7 bases, J shed 3 bases, and the junction held 12 bases outside the gene matches. The CDR3 spans 17 residues. CDR1 is SGHAT, CDR2 FQNNGV, per germline. The CDR3 here is CASTHSTGTGYTGELFF. The CDR3, as DNA: TGTGCCAGCACTCATTCGACCGGGACAGGGTACACCGGGGAGCTGTTTTTT.

This sequence joins TRBV2 and TRBJ2-7, with D perhaps TRBD1 (6 bases). This CDR3 is 17 amino acids long. Germline CDR1 SNHLY, CDR2 FYNNEI. Trimming pared 0 bases from V and 4 bases from J, leaving 19 bases between. Here the CDR3 reads CASSEAPTGWERYEQYV. The CDR3 DNA follows: TGTGCCAGCAGTGAAGCGCCAACAGGGTGGGAGAGGTACGAGCAGTACGTC.

This chain links TRBV6-1 with TRBJ1-2; 9 bases match TRBD1. Germline V lookup: CDR1 MNHNS, CDR2 SASEGT. The CDR3 consists of 13 residues. The V gene end was trimmed by 6 bases and the J gene end by 7 bases; junction bases not matched to a gene: 6. This CDR3 is CASSRDRVGGYTF. CDR3 nucleotides: TGTGCCAGCAGCCGGGACAGGGTCGGTGGCTACACCTTC.

This clone has just a few counts. The chain combines TRBV27 with TRBJ2-7, with a possible D match to TRBD1 (6 bases). The length of the CDR3 is 16 residues. The germline V and J ends were trimmed by 5 bases and 0 bases, with 17 bases remaining between them. Germline CDR1 is MNHEY and CDR2 is SMNVEV (reference sequence). The CDR3: CASSLTGPRSSYEQYV. The CDR3, as DNA: TGTGCCAGCAGTCTGACAGGTCCTAGGAGCTCCTACGAGCAGTACGTC.

The rearrangement uses TRBV6-1 and TRBJ2-1, with 11 bases that match TRBD2. The CDR3 consists of 15 residues. The V and J ends lost 8 bases and 6 bases, in that order; junction bases with no gene match: 9. Germline V gene lookup returns CDR1 MNHNS and CDR2 SASEGT. The CDR3 region is CASRPSGTSGNEQFF. The CDR3 coding sequence is TGTGCCAGCCGACCTTCCGGGACTAGCGGCAATGAGCAGTTCTTC.

This clone has more than one count but fewer than ten. Here the CDR3 DNA reads TGTGCCACCAGCAGAGATTGGAGGACAGGGAAGGATACGCAGTATTTT. Its protein is CATSRDWRTGKDTQYF. The chain combines TRBV15 with TRBJ2-3; 8 nucleotides match TRBD1. The ends lost 0 bases at V and 6 bases at J; junction bases unmatched: 8. The CDR3 has 16 residues. In germline, CDR1 is LNHNV, CDR2 YYDKDF (reference sequence).

This clone has more than one count but fewer than ten. This sequence joins TRBV7-2 and TRBJ2-1; tentative D call: TRBD2 (5 bases). The CDR3 length is 14 residues. The germline V gene has CDR1 SGHTA and CDR2 FQGNSA. V was pared by 4 bases and J by 3 bases, with 10 bases between. The CDR3 DNA reads as TGTGCCAGCAGCTCAGGTAGCGACTACAATGAGCAGTTCTTC. Its translation is CASSSGSDYNEQFF.

This clone has more than one count but fewer than ten. The chain has TRBV30 and TRBJ1-5, with D unclear. Trimming stripped 0 bases from V and 4 bases from J, with 4 bases between. The CDR3 length is 12 residues. CDR1 is GTSNPN and CDR2 is SVGIG in the germline V gene (reference sequence). The CDR3 here is CAWSVANQPQHF. The DNA of the CDR3 is TGTGCCTGGAGTGTAGCGAATCAGCCCCAGCATTTT.

The chain uses TRBV6-5 and TRBJ2-7; TRBD1 matches 7 bases. J was trimmed by 9 bases and V by 5 bases; bases with no gene match: 10. CDR3 size: 13 residues. Germline V gene sequence: CDR1 MNHEY, CDR2 SVGAGI. The CDR3 loop is CASSPGTEPSQYF. CDR3 in DNA: TGTGCCAGCAGTCCCGGGACAGAGCCGTCGCAGTACTTC.

This chain links TRBV29-1 with TRBJ2-1; 9 bases are a match to TRBD2. Trimming cost V 6 bases and J 2 bases; bases outside gene matches: 14. The CDR3 covers 17 residues. CDR1 is SQVTM and CDR2 is ANQGSEA in the germline V gene. CDR3 DNA: TGCAGCGTACGACGGCGGGAGGGCCACTCTGCCTACAATGAGCAGTTCTTC. Protein sequence: CSVRRREGHSAYNEQFF.